Below, one TCR beta chain is given with its context. Researchers amplified the TCR beta CDR3 regions from RNA transcripts. TCR CDR3 underwent first-round RT-PCR with the HTBI primer set. TCRdb reanalysed the multiplex PCR reads using MiXCR and keeps one entry per CDR3 protein. The top ten clones hold roughly 15% of a sample with under 400,000 distinct CDR3 sequences, roughly 20% of them seen once. Per the germline V gene, CDR1 is SGHRS and CDR2 is YFSETQ. V shed 1 base and J shed 0 bases, with 11 bases lying between them. The CDR3 has 15 amino acids. These data originate in a study of T cells in Graves' hyperthyroidism and ophthalmopathy.

Sequencing used blood. This clonotype was obtained from a woman in her thirties or forties with Graves' ophthalmopathy. The genes are TRBV5-1 and TRBJ2-7; TRBD2 is a possible D gene (6 bases). Here the CDR3 reads CASSLWGEDSYEQYF. CDR3 nucleotide sequence: TGCGCCAGCAGCTTGTGGGGGGAAGACTCCTACGAGCAGTACTTC.